The T cell receptor beta chain under discussion was sequenced for a study of T-cell memory formation after mild COVID-19. About the research overall: TCR clustering was largely donor specific.

Notes on the study in general: Clones contracting across day 15 to 85 had a balanced CD4/CD8 profile; later expanding clones leaned CD4+.

TCRdb independently ran MiXCR on the 5' RACE reads; one entry per CDR3 protein. The sample yields some 600,000 distinct CDR3 sequences, roughly 17% seen once. The V gene's germline CDR1 is MNHEY and CDR2 SVGEGT. Trimming removed 8 bases at V and 4 bases at J, with 6 bases between. The CDR3 sequence is 11 residues long. Concerning this clonotype: No antigen is known for it.

This chain uses TRBV6-2 or TRBV6-3 with TRBJ2-1; D gene ambiguous. Material for sequencing was PBMCs or a T cell subset sorted from them (not recorded which). This TCR came from an adult woman who had mild COVID-19 (a few samples of this study predate the infection). Cell type and time point are not known. The CDR3 DNA reads TGTGCCAGCGTAGGTTACAATGAGCAGTTCTTC. Its translation: CASVGYNEQFF.